Listed here are 26 T cell receptor beta chains from one sample, sequenced in a study of early T cells in non-severe SARS-CoV-2 infection. TCRdb re-called the 5' RACE reads through MiXCR, storing one row per CDR3 protein. This sample has about 30,000 distinct CDR3 sequences, with less than 6% found just once. The sample here was whole blood, taken at baseline. The receptors were sampled from an adult who was a healthcare worker with PCR-confirmed SARS-CoV-2 infection or an uninfected control (not recorded which).

This clonotype appeared many times. The V call is TRBV7-2, the J call TRBJ2-1, with TRBD2 as a possible D gene (5 bases). CDR3 length: 13 residues. With 3 bases removed from V and 10 bases from J, the gap between germline ends came to 13 bases. CDR1 is SGHTA and CDR2 is FQGNSA in the germline V gene. This CDR3 reads CASSFYRTDEQFF. CDR3 DNA sequence: TGTGCCAGCAGCTTTTATCGGACTGACGAGCAGTTCTTC.

In its sample, this clonotype was seen many times. The chain links TRBV19 to TRBJ2-1; TRBD2 aligns across 12 bases. Trimming cost V 5 bases and J 9 bases; bases outside gene matches: 8. The V gene's germline CDR1 is LNHDA and CDR2 SQIVND (reference sequence). The CDR3 is made up of 15 amino acids. The CDR3 is CASSETSGSSGEQFF. The CDR3 nucleotides are TGTGCCAGTAGTGAGACTAGCGGGAGTAGCGGTGAGCAGTTCTTC.

This clonotype came up many times. V is TRBV7-2 and J is TRBJ2-4; TRBD2 aligns across 11 bases. With V trimmed by 3 bases and J by 1 base, 5 bases remained unmatched. The CDR3 is 17 residues long. From germline, CDR1 is SGHTA and CDR2 FQGNSA. The CDR3 protein is CASSFSGGAEAKNIQYF. The CDR3 DNA follows: TGTGCCAGCAGCTTTAGCGGGGGGGCGGAGGCCAAAAACATTCAGTACTTC.

This clonotype was picked up many times. This rearrangement joins TRBV10-3 to TRBJ2-1, with D maybe TRBD1 (6 bases). Trimming removed 4 bases at V and 8 bases at J, with 15 bases between. This CDR3 contains 14 residues. Per the germline V gene, CDR1 is ENHRY and CDR2 is SYGVKD. The CDR3 sequence: CAISAPGTRDEQFF. The CDR3 nucleotides are TGTGCCATCAGTGCGCCCGGGACACGGGATGAGCAGTTCTTC.

This clonotype was seen many times. V and J are TRBV7-9 and TRBJ2-7; 7 bases agree with TRBD1. The CDR3 length is 12 residues. Germline V gene data show CDR1 as SEHNR and CDR2 as FQNEAQ (reference sequence). V lost 7 bases and J lost 6; bases outside the gene matches: 6. The DNA for the CDR3 is TGTGCCAGCAACAGGGGCGGTGGCGAGCAGTACTTC. This codes for CASNRGGGEQYF.

The sample holds many counts of this clonotype. This sequence joins TRBV5-4 and TRBJ2-3; 8 bases line up with TRBD2. V shed 0 bases and J 3 bases; nucleotides not matched to a gene: 3. The CDR3 extends over 15 amino acids. Per the germline V gene, CDR1 is SGHNT and CDR2 is YYREEE (reference sequence). CDR3 DNA sequence: TGTGCCAGCAGCTTGGTACTAGCGGAGACAGATACGCAGTATTTT. Translated: CASSLVLAETDTQYF. The variable domain in full, with the rest retrieved from reference TRBV5-4 and TRBJ2-3, is ETGVTQSPTHLIKTRGQQVTLRCSSQSGHNTVSWYQQALGQGPQFIFQYYREEENGRGNFPPRFSGLQFPNYSSELNVNALELDDSALYLCASSLVLAETDTQYFGPGTRLTVL.

Many counts were recorded for this clonotype. The chain uses TRBV2 and TRBJ2-7; tentatively, D is TRBD1 (5 bases). V lost 8 bases, J lost 3 bases, and 8 bases lay in between. CDR3 length: 11 residues. In germline, CDR1 is SNHLY, CDR2 FYNNEI. The CDR3 nucleotides are TGTGCCAGCCGACAGAACTACGAGCAGTACTTC. Encoded protein: CASRQNYEQYF. The full variable domain, completed using reference TRBV2 and TRBJ2-7, is EPEVTQTPSHQVTQMGQEVILRCVPISNHLYFYWYRQILGQKVEFLVSFYNNEISEKSEIFDDQFSVERPDGSNFTLKIRSTKLEDSAMYFCASRQNYEQYFGPGTRLTVT.

The rearrangement links TRBV12-3 or TRBV12-4 to TRBJ2-7; possibly TRBD1 for D (5 bases). V gave up 7 bases and J gave up 3 bases, with 13 bases separating them. The CDR3 loop spans 13 amino acids. Here the CDR3 DNA reads TGTGCCAGCACCTCTCAGGGTAACTACGAGCAGTACTTC. Its translation is CASTSQGNYEQYF.

This clonotype was recorded many times. V and J are TRBV5-1 and TRBJ1-2; D gene ambiguous. Trimming took off 3 bases at V and 2 bases at J, with 11 bases between the two ends. The CDR3 spans 14 residues. Germline CDR1 reads SGHRS; CDR2 reads YFSETQ. CDR3 bases: TGCGCCAGCAGCTCCTGGTCAGACAACTATGGCTACACCTTC. Residues: CASSSWSDNYGYTF.

This clonotype was counted ten times or more. V and J are TRBV7-6 and TRBJ2-1, with 10 bases that match TRBD2. V was clipped by 2 bases and J by 4 bases; unmatched bases: 2. This CDR3 has 15 amino acids. Per germline, CDR1 SGHVS and CDR2 FNYEAQ. CDR3 nucleotide sequence: TGTGCCAGCAGCTTAAATAGCGGGAGGTACAATGAGCAGTTCTTC. It is translated as CASSLNSGRYNEQFF. Combining the CDR3 with reference TRBV7-6 and TRBJ2-1 gives the whole variable domain GAGVSQSPRYKVTKRGQDVALRCDPISGHVSLYWYRQALGQGPEFLTYFNYEAQQDKSGLPNDRFSAERPEGSISTLTIQRTEQRDSAMYRCASSLNSGRYNEQFFGPGTRLTVL.

This clonotype has at least ten counts. The chain employs TRBV3-1 and TRBJ2-3; possibly TRBD1 for D (6 bases). The CDR3 covers 16 residues. The germline gives CDR1 LGHDT, CDR2 YNNKEL (reference sequence). V was cut by 1 base and J by 3 bases, with 14 bases left in between. In DNA, the CDR3 is TGTGCCAGCAGCCAAGCACAGGGAAGTTTTACAGATACGCAGTATTTT. Protein product: CASSQAQGSFTDTQYF.

This clonotype was picked up many times. V and J are TRBV20-1 and TRBJ2-1, with 7 bases aligning to TRBD2. The CDR3 covers 12 residues. V shed 1 base, J shed 7 bases, and the junction held 1 base outside the gene matches. Germline V CDR1 and CDR2: DFQATT, SNEGSKA (reference sequence). The CDR3 loop reads CSARVGGNEQFF. In nucleotides, the CDR3 is TGCAGTGCTAGAGTGGGGGGGAATGAGCAGTTCTTC.

A word on this clonotype: A read error is possible here, since a much larger clone lies one base away. This chain links TRBV6-5 with TRBJ2-5; 9 positions match TRBD2. Per the germline V gene, CDR1 is MNHEY and CDR2 is SVGAGI. The CDR3 loop spans 15 amino acids. CDR3 DNA sequence: TGTGCCAGCAGTTACCTCTCGCGGGAGGGGGAGACCCTGTACTTC. Protein sequence: CASSYLSREGETLYF.

The chain carries TRBV29-1 and TRBJ2-5, with D uncertain. CDR3 length: 11 residues. Trimming stripped 3 bases from V and 5 bases from J, with 7 bases between. CDR1 is SQVTM, CDR2 ANQGSEA, per germline. CDR3 loop: CSVDWVETQYF. The CDR3 nucleotides read TGCAGCGTTGATTGGGTTGAGACCCAGTACTTC.

This clonotype was seen many times. The chain combines TRBV4-1 with TRBJ2-7; 7 bases line up with TRBD1. The ends lost 4 bases at V and 1 base at J; junction bases unmatched: 4. Germline values: CDR1 MGHRA, CDR2 YSYEKL. CDR3 length: 14 residues. The CDR3 reads CASSPQTGSYEQYF. CDR3 coding DNA: TGCGCCAGCAGCCCACAGACAGGGTCCTACGAGCAGTACTTC.

This clonotype showed up many times. The rearrangement links TRBV9 to TRBJ2-3; D is undetermined. V was cut by 3 bases and J by 3 bases, with 11 bases left in between. The germline CDR1 and CDR2 sequences are SGDLS and YYNGEE. The CDR3 is 14 amino acids. CDR3 region: CASSDRTGTDTQYF. CDR3 bases: TGTGCCAGCAGCGACCGGACCGGGACAGATACGCAGTATTTT. The full variable domain, in which reference TRBV9 and TRBJ2-3 provide the parts outside the CDR3, is DSGVTQTPKHLITATGQRVTLRCSPRSGDLSVYWYQQSLDQGLQFLIQYYNGEERAKGNILERFSAQQFPDLHSELNLSSLELGDSALYFCASSDRTGTDTQYFGPGTRLTVL.

This clonotype has ten or more counts. The genes are TRBV25-1 and TRBJ2-1; 10 bases fit TRBD1. Germline-derived CDR1 and CDR2 are MGHDK and SYGVNS. The CDR3 sequence is 14 residues long. With V trimmed by 8 bases and J by 3 bases, 4 bases remained unmatched. The CDR3 DNA follows: TGTGCCAGCGGAGGGACAGGGGACTACAATGAGCAGTTCTTC. Protein: CASGGTGDYNEQFF.

This clonotype ranks as medium-sized. The gene calls are TRBV20-1 and TRBJ2-3; D assignment may be TRBD1 or TRBD2 (5 bases each). CDR3 length equals 14 residues. V was pared by 3 bases and J by 4 bases, with 14 bases between. CDR1 is DFQATT, CDR2 SNEGSKA, per germline (reference sequence). The CDR3 is CSASGTFISDTQYF. The CDR3 DNA reads TGCAGTGCTAGTGGGACCTTTATATCAGATACGCAGTATTTT.

This clonotype was detected ten times or more. The chain has TRBV7-2 and TRBJ1-1, with 11 bases aligning to TRBD1. The CDR3 covers 15 residues. V lost 5 bases to trimming and J lost 2 bases; unmatched junction nucleotides: 4. The germline gives CDR1 SGHTA, CDR2 FQGNSA. The CDR3 bases are TGTGCCAGCAGCCTTTGGACAGGGGGCAACACTGAAGCTTTCTTT. It translates to CASSLWTGGNTEAFF.

The gene calls are TRBV10-2 and TRBJ1-1, with a weak D call TRBD1 (5 bases). V dropped 8 bases and J dropped 4 bases, with 23 bases sitting between them. The CDR3 is made up of 16 amino acids. Germline CDR1 is WSHSY and CDR2 is SAAADI. Here the CDR3 reads CASRGTAVSMGTEAFF. CDR3 in DNA: TGCGCCAGCCGGGGGACCGCCGTTTCGATGGGCACTGAAGCTTTCTTT.

This clonotype was detected ten times or more. V and J are TRBV5-1 and TRBJ2-2; possible D gene TRBD1, 5 bases. Germline V gene lookup returns CDR1 SGHRS and CDR2 YFSETQ. The CDR3 is made up of 15 amino acids. Trimming took off 5 bases at V and 0 bases at J, with 11 bases between the two ends. The CDR3 here is CASRKPGTNTGELFF. CDR3 DNA: TGCGCCAGCAGGAAGCCAGGGACGAACACCGGGGAGCTGTTTTTT.

This clonotype was recorded many times. The gene calls are TRBV20-1 and TRBJ1-4; possibly TRBD1 for D (5 bases). Germline V gives CDR1 DFQATT, CDR2 SNEGSKA (reference sequence). The CDR3 has 13 amino acids. V lost 5 bases and J lost 8, with 15 bases in between. Here the CDR3 reads CSAEQARGEKLFF. CDR3 coding DNA: TGCAGTGCTGAACAGGCGAGGGGAGAAAAACTGTTTTTT.

This clonotype has at least ten counts. The genes are TRBV7-9 and TRBJ2-1, with 8 bases fitting TRBD2. V lost 1 base and J lost 6; bases outside the gene matches: 8. Germline V gene lookup returns CDR1 SEHNR and CDR2 FQNEAQ (reference sequence). CDR3 size: 16 residues. CDR3 nucleotide sequence: TGTGCCAGCAGCTTAGATCTGGGACTAGTCCGCAATGAGCAGTTCTTC. The encoded protein is CASSLDLGLVRNEQFF.

This clonotype was picked up a small number of times. The V and J genes are TRBV24-1 and TRBJ2-1; 8 nucleotides agree with TRBD2. The V gene's germline CDR1 is KGHDR and CDR2 SFDVKD. V lost 7 bases to trimming and J lost 8 bases; unmatched junction nucleotides: 12. This CDR3 region has 15 residues. The CDR3 sequence is CATRSARGGRDEQFF. The CDR3 bases are TGTGCCACCAGAAGCGCTCGGGGGGGCCGGGATGAGCAGTTCTTC.

This clonotype was counted a few times. The chain has TRBV5-1 and TRBJ2-2; perhaps TRBD1 as D (6 bases). The CDR3 spans 15 residues. The V and J ends lost 4 bases and 6 bases respectively, with 16 bases between them. The V gene's germline CDR1 is SGHRS and CDR2 YFSETQ. The CDR3 DNA sequence: TGCGCCAGCAGCCGCCTTACAGGGCACCCCGGGGAGCTGTTTTTT. This codes for CASSRLTGHPGELFF.

In this sample, this clonotype is medium-sized. V usage is TRBV5-1 and J usage is TRBJ1-1; D is uncertain. Germline V CDR1 and CDR2: SGHRS, YFSETQ. The CDR3 covers 16 residues. Trimming shortened V by 0 bases and J by 0 bases, and 12 bases separated the two germline ends. The CDR3: CASSLDSPAMNTEAFF. CDR3 coding DNA: TGCGCCAGCAGCTTGGATTCCCCTGCCATGAACACTGAAGCTTTCTTT.